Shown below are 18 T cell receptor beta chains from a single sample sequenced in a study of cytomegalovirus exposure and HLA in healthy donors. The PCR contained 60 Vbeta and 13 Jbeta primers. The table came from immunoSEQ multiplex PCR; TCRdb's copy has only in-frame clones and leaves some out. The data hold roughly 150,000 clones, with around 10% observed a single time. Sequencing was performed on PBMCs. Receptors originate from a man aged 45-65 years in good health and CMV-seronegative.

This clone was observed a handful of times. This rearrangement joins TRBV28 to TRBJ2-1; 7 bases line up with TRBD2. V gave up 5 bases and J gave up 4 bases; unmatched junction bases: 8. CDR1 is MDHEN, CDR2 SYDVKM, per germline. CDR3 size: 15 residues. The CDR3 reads CASSLGVAGYNEQFF. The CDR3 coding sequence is TGTGCCAGCAGTCTGGGGGTAGCGGGTTACAATGAGCAGTTCTTC.

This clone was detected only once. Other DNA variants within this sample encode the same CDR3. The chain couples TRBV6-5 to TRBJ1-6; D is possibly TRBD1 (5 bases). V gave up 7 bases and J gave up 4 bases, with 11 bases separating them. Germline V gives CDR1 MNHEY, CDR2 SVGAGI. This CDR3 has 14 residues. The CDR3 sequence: CASTTGGYNSPLHF. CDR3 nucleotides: TGTGCCAGCACAACGGGGGGGTATAATTCACCCCTCCACTTT.

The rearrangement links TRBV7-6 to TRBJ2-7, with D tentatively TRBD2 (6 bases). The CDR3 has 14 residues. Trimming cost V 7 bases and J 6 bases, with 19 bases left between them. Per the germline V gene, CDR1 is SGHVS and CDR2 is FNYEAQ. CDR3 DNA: TGTGCCAGCACCCCGGGCCGGGGGTTTAGCGAGCAGTACTTC. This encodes CASTPGRGFSEQYF.

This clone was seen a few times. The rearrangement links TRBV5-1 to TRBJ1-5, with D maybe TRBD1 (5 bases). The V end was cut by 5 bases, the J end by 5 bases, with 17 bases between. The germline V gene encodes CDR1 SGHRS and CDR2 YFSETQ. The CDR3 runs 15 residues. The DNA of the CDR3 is TGCGCCAGCAGGGCCTACGGGGGGTCGGATCAGCCCCAGCATTTT. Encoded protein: CASRAYGGSDQPQHF. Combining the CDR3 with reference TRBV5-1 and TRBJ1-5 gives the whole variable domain KAGVTQTPRYLIKTRGQQVTLSCSPISGHRSVSWYQQTPGQGLQFLFEYFSETQRNKGNFPGRFSGRQFSNSRSEMNVSTLELGDSALYLCASRAYGGSDQPQHFGDGTRLSIL.

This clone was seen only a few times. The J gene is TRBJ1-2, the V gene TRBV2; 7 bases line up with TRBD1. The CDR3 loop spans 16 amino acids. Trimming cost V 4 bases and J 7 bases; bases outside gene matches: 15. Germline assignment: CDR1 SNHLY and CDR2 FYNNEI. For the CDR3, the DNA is TGTGCCAGCAGTGCCGCCCTGAGACAGGGAGCTGGTGGCTACACCTTC. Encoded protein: CASSAALRQGAGGYTF.

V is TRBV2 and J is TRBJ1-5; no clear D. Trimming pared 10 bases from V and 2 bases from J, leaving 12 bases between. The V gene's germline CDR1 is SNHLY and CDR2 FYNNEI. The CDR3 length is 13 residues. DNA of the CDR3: TGTGCCACCCGGTCGGAGGGCAATCAGCCCCAGCATTTT. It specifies CATRSEGNQPQHF.

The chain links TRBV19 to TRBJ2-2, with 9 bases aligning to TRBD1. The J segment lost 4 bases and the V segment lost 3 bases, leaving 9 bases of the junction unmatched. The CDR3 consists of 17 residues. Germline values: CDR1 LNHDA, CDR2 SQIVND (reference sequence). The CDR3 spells CASSILGTGQSTGELFF. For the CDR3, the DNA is TGTGCCAGTAGTATTCTCGGGACAGGGCAGAGCACCGGGGAGCTGTTTTTT. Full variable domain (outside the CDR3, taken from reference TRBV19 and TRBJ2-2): DGGITQSPKYLFRKEGQNVTLSCEQNLNHDAMYWYRQDPGQGLRLIYYSQIVNDFQKGDIAEGYSVSREKKESFPLTVTSAQKNPTAFYLCASSILGTGQSTGELFFGEGSRLTVL.

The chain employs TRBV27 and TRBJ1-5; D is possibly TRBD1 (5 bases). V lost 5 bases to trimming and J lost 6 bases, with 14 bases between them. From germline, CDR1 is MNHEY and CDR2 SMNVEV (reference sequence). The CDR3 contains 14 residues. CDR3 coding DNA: TGTGCCAGCAGTAATCCAGGGTTCGGTCAGCCCCAGCATTTT. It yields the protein CASSNPGFGQPQHF.

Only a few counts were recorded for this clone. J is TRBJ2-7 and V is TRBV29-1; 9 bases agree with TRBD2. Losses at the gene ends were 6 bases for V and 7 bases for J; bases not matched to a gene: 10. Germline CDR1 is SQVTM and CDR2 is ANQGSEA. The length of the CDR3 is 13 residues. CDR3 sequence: CSVAASGAREQYF. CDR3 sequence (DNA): TGCAGCGTGGCGGCTAGCGGGGCCCGGGAGCAGTACTTC.

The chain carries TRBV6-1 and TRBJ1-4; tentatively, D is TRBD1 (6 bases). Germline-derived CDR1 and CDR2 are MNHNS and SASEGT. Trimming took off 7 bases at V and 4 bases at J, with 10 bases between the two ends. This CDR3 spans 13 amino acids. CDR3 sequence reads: CASNRAFNEKLFF. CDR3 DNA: TGTGCCAGCAACAGGGCCTTTAATGAAAAACTGTTTTTT.

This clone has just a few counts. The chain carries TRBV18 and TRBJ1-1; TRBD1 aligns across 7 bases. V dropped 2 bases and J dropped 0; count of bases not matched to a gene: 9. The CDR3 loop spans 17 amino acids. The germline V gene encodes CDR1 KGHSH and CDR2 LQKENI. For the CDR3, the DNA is TGTGCCAGCTCACCAGGTAGGAGGGGGCGAATGAACACTGAAGCTTTCTTT. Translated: CASSPGRRGRMNTEAFF. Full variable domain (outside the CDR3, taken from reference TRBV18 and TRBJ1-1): NAGVMQNPRHLVRRRGQEARLRCSPMKGHSHVYWYRQLPEEGLKFMVYLQKENIIDESGMPKERFSAEFPKEGPSILRIQQVVRGDSAAYFCASSPGRRGRMNTEAFFGQGTRLTVV.

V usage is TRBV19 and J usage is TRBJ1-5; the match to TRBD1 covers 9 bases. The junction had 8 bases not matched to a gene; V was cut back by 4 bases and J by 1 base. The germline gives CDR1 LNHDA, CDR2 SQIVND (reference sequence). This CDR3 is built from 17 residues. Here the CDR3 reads CASSTQGAGISNQPQHF. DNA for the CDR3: TGTGCCAGTAGTACACAGGGGGCCGGTATAAGCAATCAGCCCCAGCATTTT.

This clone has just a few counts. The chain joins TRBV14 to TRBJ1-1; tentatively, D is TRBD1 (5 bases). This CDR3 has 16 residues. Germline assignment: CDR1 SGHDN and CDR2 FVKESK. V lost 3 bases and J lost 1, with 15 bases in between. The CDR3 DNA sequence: TGTGCCAGCAGCCACCTTAGGGGCAGGGCGAACACTGAAGCTTTCTTT. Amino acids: CASSHLRGRANTEAFF.

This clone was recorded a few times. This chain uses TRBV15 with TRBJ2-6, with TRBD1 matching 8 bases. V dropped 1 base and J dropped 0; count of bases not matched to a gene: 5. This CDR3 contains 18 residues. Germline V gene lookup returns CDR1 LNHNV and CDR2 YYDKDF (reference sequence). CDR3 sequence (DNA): TGTGCCACCAGCAGAGTCGGGACAGGTACCTCTGGGGCCAACGTCCTGACTTTC. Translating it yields CATSRVGTGTSGANVLTF.

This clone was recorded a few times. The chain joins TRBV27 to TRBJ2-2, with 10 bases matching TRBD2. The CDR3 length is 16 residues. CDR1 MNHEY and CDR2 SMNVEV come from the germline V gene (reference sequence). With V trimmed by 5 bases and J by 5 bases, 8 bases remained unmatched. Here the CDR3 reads CASSPPSGRRTGELFF. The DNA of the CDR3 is TGTGCCAGCAGTCCTCCTAGCGGGAGAAGGACCGGGGAGCTGTTTTTT.

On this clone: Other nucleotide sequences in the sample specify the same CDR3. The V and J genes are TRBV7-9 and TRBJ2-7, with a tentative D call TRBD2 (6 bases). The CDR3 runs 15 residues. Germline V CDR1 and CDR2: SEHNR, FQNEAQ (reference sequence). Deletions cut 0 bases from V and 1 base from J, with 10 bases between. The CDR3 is CASSLAGGGSYEQYF. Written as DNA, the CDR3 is TGTGCCAGCAGCTTAGCGGGGGGAGGTTCCTACGAGCAGTACTTC.

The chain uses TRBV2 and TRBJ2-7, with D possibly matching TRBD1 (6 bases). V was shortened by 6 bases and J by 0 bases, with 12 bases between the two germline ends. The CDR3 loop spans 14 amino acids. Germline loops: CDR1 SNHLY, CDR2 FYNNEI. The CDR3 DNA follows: TGTGCCAGCAGCGCCAGGGGACACTCCTACGAGCAGTACTTC. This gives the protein CASSARGHSYEQYF.

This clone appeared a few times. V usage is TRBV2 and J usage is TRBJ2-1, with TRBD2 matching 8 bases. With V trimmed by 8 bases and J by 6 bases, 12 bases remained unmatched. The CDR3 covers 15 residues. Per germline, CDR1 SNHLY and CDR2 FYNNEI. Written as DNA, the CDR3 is TGTGCCAGCTCCGGCGGGCGGGGGGCCGGCAATGAGCAGTTCTTC. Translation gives CASSGGRGAGNEQFF.